This TCR beta chain emerged from a study of cytomegalovirus exposure and HLA in healthy donors. 60 Vbeta and 13 Jbeta primers were used in PCR. Clones were read by immunoSEQ multiplex PCR, and TCRdb kept only the in-frame ones, dropping some. The sample gives some 150,000 clones, more than 80% of which show up once; around 13% is in the top ten. As for this clone: No antigen is known for it.

Points from the study as a whole: A highly shared variant cluster was judged a likely technical artifact. Listed as cytomegalovirus-associated were 150 or so TCR beta chains. Some V segments, including TRBV6-2 and TRBV6-3, were excluded as indistinguishable.

Germline V lookup: CDR1 MNHEY, CDR2 SMNVEV (reference sequence). The CDR3 has 15 residues. V lost 5 bases to trimming and J lost 8 bases; unmatched junction nucleotides: 8. The TCR was taken from a woman in her forties or fifties in good health and CMV-seronegative. Sequences were obtained from PBMCs. The chain carries TRBV27 and TRBJ2-1; 11 bases fit TRBD1. The CDR3 reads CASSPGDRGWHEQFF. CDR3 bases: TGTGCCAGCAGTCCCGGGGACAGGGGGTGGCATGAGCAGTTCTTC.